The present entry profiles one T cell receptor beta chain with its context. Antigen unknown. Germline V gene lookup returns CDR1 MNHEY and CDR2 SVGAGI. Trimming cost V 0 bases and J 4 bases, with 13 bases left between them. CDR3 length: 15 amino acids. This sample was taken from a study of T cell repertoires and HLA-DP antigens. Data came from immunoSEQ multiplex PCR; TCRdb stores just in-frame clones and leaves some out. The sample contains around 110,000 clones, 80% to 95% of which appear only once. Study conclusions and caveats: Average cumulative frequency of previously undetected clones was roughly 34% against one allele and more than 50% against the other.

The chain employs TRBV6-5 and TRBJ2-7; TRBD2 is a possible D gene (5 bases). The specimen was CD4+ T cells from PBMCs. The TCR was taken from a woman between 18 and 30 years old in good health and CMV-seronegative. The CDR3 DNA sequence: TGTGCCAGCAGTTACTCCACGAGCGGCCAGTACGAGCAGTACTTC. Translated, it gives CASSYSTSGQYEQYF.